The present T cell receptor (beta chain) was sequenced within a study of T cell changes during pregnancy in multiple sclerosis (dated by TCRdb to about 2019). Concerning the study at large: The study examined how the T cell repertoire changed over the course of pregnancy in women with multiple sclerosis.

This clone occurred once. The target of this receptor is not known. No qualities accompany the bases; no much larger clone lies one base away. From V the trimming removes 7 bases and from J it removes 4 bases, while the gene matches leave 11 bases of the junction unaccounted for. CDR1 and CDR2, per the germline V gene (reference sequence), are MNHNY and SVGAGI. From the cysteine up to the phenylalanine, the CDR3 has a length of 15 residues. Of the read, only the CDR3 DNA is kept; its 45 bases are in frame from base 1. The library came from the immunoSEQ multiplex PCR assay. Drawn from immuneACCESS, this table holds only the in-frame rearrangements with V and J called that TCRdb kept. Clones are partly lost; checked studies trace under half to an unresolved V gene and leave the rest unexplained. In this sample the table shows about 80,000 clones, just over 90% of which occur a single time. The ten largest make up around 3% of the sample.

Recombination linked TRBV6-6 to TRBJ2-5, with 8 middle bases fitting TRBD2. Sequenced here: peripheral blood, sampled before pregnancy. The sequence was collected from a female donor with multiple sclerosis, enrolled in a pregnancy study. The DNA is TGTGCCAGCATAGATAGAGCGGGAGCCGGAGAGACCCAGTACTTC. The translation is CASIDRAGAGETQYF.